Included here is one T cell receptor beta chain sequence, with context. Its matching antigen is unknown. Sequencing used immunoSEQ multiplex PCR; TCRdb keeps in-frame clones, though not all of them. The sample includes about 35,000 clones, 65% to 75% of them seen just once. These data originate in a study of OX40 agonist ivuxolimab in advanced cancers. Study background: A partial response was reached by three patients: one with hepatocellular carcinoma and two with cutaneous melanoma.

Whole-study findings and limits: People who partly responded at 0.1-3.0 mg/kg had some of the least clonal expansion seen. Doses of 0.1 to 3.0 mg/kg were accompanied by clonal expansion of CD4+ and CD8+ blood T cells by week 6. Low normalized clonal expansion also occurred in some nonresponding patients.

The germline V gene encodes CDR1 SGHRS and CDR2 YFSETQ. Trimming removed 9 bases from V and 1 base from J, with 13 bases in between. This CDR3 contains 13 residues. This specimen was CD4+ or CD8+ T cells sorted from blood, taken in a trial of the OX40 agonist ivuxolimab. The chain uses TRBV5-1 and TRBJ1-1, with D perhaps matching TRBD1 (5 bases). This clonotype originated in an adult with an advanced solid tumor such as melanoma, head and neck, liver or kidney cancer. The CDR3 loop is CATMGDRNTEAFF. The CDR3, as DNA: TGCGCCACCATGGGGGATAGGAACACTGAAGCTTTCTTT. Full variable domain (rest looked up from reference TRBV5-1 and TRBJ1-1): KAGVTQTPRYLIKTRGQQVTLSCSPISGHRSVSWYQQTPGQGLQFLFEYFSETQRNKGNFPGRFSGRQFSNSRSEMNVSTLELGDSALYLCATMGDRNTEAFFGQGTRLTVV.